What follows are 31 T cell receptor beta chains derived from one specimen sequenced in a study of T-cell memory formation after mild COVID-19. TCRdb re-derived calls from the 5' RACE reads in MiXCR, one entry per CDR3 protein. The profile shows around 130,000 distinct CDR3 sequences, more than 15% of them singletons. The specimen sequenced was PBMCs or a T cell subset sorted from them (not recorded which). The source is an adult woman who had mild COVID-19 (a few samples of this study predate the infection). Cell type and time point are not known.

The rearrangement joins TRBV24-1 to TRBJ2-7, with D tentatively TRBD1 (6 bases). CDR1 is KGHDR, CDR2 SFDVKD, per germline. V lost 3 bases to trimming and J lost 6 bases, with 20 bases between them. CDR3 size: 16 residues. CDR3 sequence (DNA): TGTGCCACCAGTGATACTCCGGGCCAGGGGAGAGGCGAGCAGTACTTC. Translating it yields CATSDTPGQGRGEQYF.

This clonotype has more than one count but fewer than ten. The chain has TRBV6-5 and TRBJ2-7, with 10 bases lining up with TRBD2. V was clipped by 5 bases and J by 2 bases; unmatched bases: 9. The germline gives CDR1 MNHEY, CDR2 SVGAGI. This CDR3 has 16 amino acids. CDR3: CASSETGLAVAYEQYF. The CDR3 DNA sequence: TGTGCCAGCAGTGAGACCGGACTAGCGGTAGCCTACGAGCAGTACTTC.

The chain is built from TRBV11-2 and TRBJ2-7, with 7 nucleotides matching TRBD2. This CDR3 comprises 14 residues. With 4 bases clipped from V and 3 bases from J, the junction kept 6 bases outside the gene matches. Germline-derived CDR1 and CDR2 are SGHAT and FQNNGV. In DNA form, the CDR3 reads TGTGCCAGCAGCTCGGTGGGGGGGGACTACGAGCAGTACTTC. Translating it yields CASSSVGGDYEQYF. The whole variable domain, filled in from reference TRBV11-2 and TRBJ2-7, reads EAGVAQSPRYKIIEKRQSVAFWCNPISGHATLYWYQQILGQGPKLLIQFQNNGVVDDSQLPKDRFSAERLKGVDSTLKIQPAKLEDSAVYLCASSSVGGDYEQYFGPGTRLTVT.

The V and J genes are TRBV9 and TRBJ2-1, with 13 nucleotides matching TRBD2. The CDR3 sequence is 16 residues long. V dropped 5 bases and J dropped 7; count of bases not matched to a gene: 9. Germline CDR1 SGDLS, CDR2 YYNGEE. The CDR3 DNA reads as TGTGCCAGCAGGTCGCCGGGACTAGCGGGGCCGAATGAGCAGTTCTTC. Translation: CASRSPGLAGPNEQFF.

This chain connects TRBV12-3 or TRBV12-4 to TRBJ2-4; no clear D. Trimming removed 1 base from V and 15 bases from J, with 13 bases in between. This CDR3 is 12 amino acids long. The DNA of the CDR3 is TGTGCCAGCAGTTTAGTCCCCGGGCCCTGGTACTTC. Translated: CASSLVPGPWYF.

The V call is TRBV14, the J call TRBJ1-1, with D unclear. V was shortened by 1 base and J by 6 bases, with 6 bases between the two germline ends. The CDR3 contains 12 residues. The germline gives CDR1 SGHDN, CDR2 FVKESK. CDR3 DNA: TGTGCCAGCAGCCAAGGTTACTCTGAAGCTTTCTTT. Translating gives CASSQGYSEAFF.

The chain joins TRBV12-3 or TRBV12-4 to TRBJ2-1; 7 bases match TRBD1. The CDR3 length is 13 residues. The V gene end was trimmed by 6 bases and the J gene end by 7 bases; junction bases not matched to a gene: 6. CDR3 nucleotide sequence: TGTGCCAGCAGACCAGGGGGTGGGAATGAGCAGTTCTTC. It codes for CASRPGGGNEQFF.

This clonotype was observed a handful of times. The CDR3 sequence is CSAQDRVNYGYTF. The CDR3 DNA reads as TGCAGTGCCCAGGACAGGGTGAACTATGGCTACACCTTC. The chain recombines TRBV20-1 with TRBJ1-2; TRBD1 agrees at 8 bases. Germline trimming cut 6 bases from V and 2 bases from J; bases unmatched to any gene: 5. The CDR3 extends over 13 amino acids. Germline V gives CDR1 DFQATT, CDR2 SNEGSKA (reference sequence).

The chain joins TRBV2 to TRBJ1-6; D may be TRBD1 (6 bases). V dropped 6 bases and J dropped 5 bases, with 20 bases sitting between them. The germline V gene has CDR1 SNHLY and CDR2 FYNNEI. The CDR3 is 17 amino acids. CDR3 residues: CASSRGRAVGDNSPLHF. The CDR3 DNA follows: TGTGCCAGCAGCAGGGGACGTGCGGTGGGAGATAATTCACCCCTCCACTTT.

The chain recombines TRBV27 with TRBJ2-7, with TRBD1 matching 11 bases. The CDR3 is made up of 14 amino acids. J was trimmed by 2 bases and V by 6 bases; bases with no gene match: 3. The V gene's germline CDR1 is MNHEY and CDR2 SMNVEV (reference sequence). CDR3 sequence: CASRRTGGPYEQYF. The DNA for the CDR3 is TGTGCCAGCAGACGGACAGGGGGCCCCTACGAGCAGTACTTC.

The CDR3 protein is CASSPTSGSSAGELFF. The CDR3, as DNA: TGCGCCAGCAGCCCTACTAGCGGGTCGTCCGCCGGGGAGCTGTTTTTT. The genes are TRBV5-1 and TRBJ2-2, with TRBD2 identical over 9 bases. The CDR3 runs 16 residues. V gave up 4 bases and J gave up 6 bases; unmatched junction bases: 10. The germline CDR1 and CDR2 sequences are SGHRS and YFSETQ.

This clonotype has just a few counts. The V gene is TRBV29-1, the J gene TRBJ2-5; TRBD2 agrees at 7 bases. The junction had 2 bases not matched to a gene; V was cut back by 2 bases and J by 5 bases. Looked up from germline, CDR1 is SQVTM and CDR2 is ANQGSEA. There are 12 residues in the CDR3. The chain's CDR3 is CSVEIGGETQYF. The CDR3 DNA reads TGCAGCGTTGAAATCGGGGGGGAGACCCAGTACTTC.

V is TRBV7-9 and J is TRBJ1-2; D not certain. The CDR3 sequence is 16 residues long. Germline CDR1 SEHNR, CDR2 FQNEAQ (reference sequence). The ends were cut back, 5 bases at V and 4 bases at J, with 20 bases in the middle. CDR3 sequence (DNA): TGTGCCAGCAGCCCCCCTGAGGCCCCCTTAAGCTATGGCTACACCTTC. This sequence encodes CASSPPEAPLSYGYTF.

This clonotype was found many times. The rearrangement uses TRBV7-8 and TRBJ2-7; weak D call: TRBD2 (7 bases). Trimming took off 5 bases at V and 0 bases at J, with 14 bases between the two ends. Germline V gene data show CDR1 as SGHVS and CDR2 as FQNEAQ. CDR3 size: 15 residues. The DNA for the CDR3 is TGTGCCAGCAGCCTTCGGGGGGCTAGCTCCTACGAGCAGTACTTC. As protein: CASSLRGASSYEQYF.

This clonotype was counted only a few times. V usage is TRBV7-9 and J usage is TRBJ2-1; no clear D. Between the trimmed V and J ends, which lost 5 bases and 9 bases, there was a span of 11 bases. This CDR3 comprises 12 residues. Germline loops: CDR1 SEHNR, CDR2 FQNEAQ (reference sequence). CDR3 protein: CASSQEAGEQFF. The CDR3 DNA follows: TGTGCCAGCAGCCAGGAAGCCGGTGAGCAGTTCTTC.

V gene TRBV12-3 or TRBV12-4 combines with J gene TRBJ1-2; D is unresolved. The CDR3 covers 12 residues. The V gene lost 6 bases and the J gene lost 8 bases, with 13 bases spanning the gap. CDR3 amino acids: CASRTTPLGYTF. CDR3 DNA: TGTGCCAGCAGAACAACACCTCTCGGCTACACCTTC.

This chain joins TRBV6-5 and TRBJ1-2; D gene unclear. Germline V lookup: CDR1 MNHEY, CDR2 SVGAGI. V shed 5 bases and J shed 4 bases, with 17 bases lying between them. This CDR3 is 15 amino acids long. CDR3: CASSQEARTIYGYTF. The CDR3 bases are TGTGCCAGCAGTCAAGAGGCACGGACGATCTATGGCTACACCTTC.

V gene TRBV3-1 combines with J gene TRBJ1-1; the match to TRBD1 covers 7 bases. There are 17 residues in the CDR3. Germline-derived CDR1 and CDR2 are LGHDT and YNNKEL (reference sequence). Losses at the gene ends were 0 bases for V and 7 bases for J; bases not matched to a gene: 14. CDR3 in DNA: TGTGCCAGCAGCCAAGAACCCCGGACGACAGGGACAATTGAAGCTTTCTTT. Protein: CASSQEPRTTGTIEAFF.

The rearrangement uses TRBV4-3 and TRBJ2-7; either TRBD1 or TRBD2 may fit D (7 bases each). The germline V gene has CDR1 LGHNA and CDR2 YSLEER. Trimming left V 0 bases short and J 8 bases short, with 14 bases between. CDR3 length: 14 residues. The CDR3 DNA reads as TGCGCCAGCAGCCAAGACAGGGGGAGGGAAAAGCAGTACTTC. This sequence encodes CASSQDRGREKQYF.

This chain joins TRBV24-1 and TRBJ2-1; no clear D gene. CDR1 and CDR2 (germline): KGHDR, SFDVKD. There are 14 residues in the CDR3. Trimming pared 1 base from V and 8 bases from J, leaving 11 bases between. The CDR3 protein is CATSDFSKRDEQFF. DNA for the CDR3: TGTGCCACCAGTGATTTTAGCAAAAGGGATGAGCAGTTCTTC.

V and J are TRBV18 and TRBJ1-5; TRBD1 matches at 7 bases. Trimming cost V 2 bases and J 15 bases; bases outside gene matches: 13. Germline V gene data show CDR1 as KGHSH and CDR2 as LQKENI. The CDR3 runs 14 residues. The CDR3 spells CASSPSDRPARTHF. The CDR3 nucleotides are TGTGCCAGCTCACCATCGGACAGGCCCGCTCGGACGCATTTT.

The sample holds many counts of this clonotype. The genes are TRBV10-3 and TRBJ2-7; TRBD1 matches 10 bases. The ends lost 10 bases at V and 7 bases at J; junction bases unmatched: 10. There are 13 residues in the CDR3. Germline V gives CDR1 ENHRY, CDR2 SYGVKD. The CDR3 bases are TGTGCCACCAGGGGGACAGGGGAGGGTGAGCAGTACTTC. Translating gives CATRGTGEGEQYF.

This clonotype has only a few counts. V gene TRBV29-1 combines with J gene TRBJ2-5, with 11 bases that match TRBD1. Trimming removed 6 bases from V and 4 bases from J; junction bases left unmatched: 1. Germline V gene lookup returns CDR1 SQVTM and CDR2 ANQGSEA. The CDR3 covers 12 residues. The CDR3: CSVDRGRETQYF. CDR3 DNA: TGCAGCGTGGACAGGGGGCGAGAGACCCAGTACTTC. The full variable domain, with the rest looked up from reference TRBV29-1 and TRBJ2-5, is SAVISQKPSRDICQRGTSLTIQCQVDSQVTMMFWYRQQPGQSLTLIATANQGSEATYESGFVIDKFPISRPNLTFSTLTVSNMSPEDSSIYLCSVDRGRETQYFGPGTRLLVL.

This clonotype has more than one count but fewer than ten. The V gene is TRBV15, the J gene TRBJ1-6; D gene unclear. In germline, CDR1 is LNHNV, CDR2 YYDKDF (reference sequence). V was pared by 0 bases and J by 13 bases, with 10 bases between. CDR3 length: 13 amino acids. CDR3 coding DNA: TGTGCCACCAGCAGAGACCCCAACCTTCCCCTCCACTTT. Its protein product is CATSRDPNLPLHF. Variable domain in full (rest from reference TRBV15 and TRBJ1-6): DAMVIQNPRYQVTQFGKPVTLSCSQTLNHNVMYWYQQKSSQAPKLLFHYYDKDFNNEADTPDNFQSRRPNTSFCFLDIRSPGLGDTAMYLCATSRDPNLPLHFGNGTRLTVT.

This clonotype turned up a few times. The rearrangement links TRBV9 to TRBJ1-1; D gene unclear. The germline gives CDR1 SGDLS, CDR2 YYNGEE. The CDR3 is 13 amino acids. V lost 3 bases and J lost 2, with 8 bases in between. The CDR3 loop is CASSANSNTEAFF. The CDR3, as DNA: TGTGCCAGCAGCGCAAATTCTAACACTGAAGCTTTCTTT.

This clonotype has a handful of counts. The rearrangement joins TRBV3-1 to TRBJ2-1; 12 positions agree with TRBD2. Trimming cost V 1 base and J 6 bases; bases outside gene matches: 4. The CDR3 totals 16 residues. Looked up from germline, CDR1 is LGHDT and CDR2 is YNNKEL (reference sequence). Written as DNA, the CDR3 is TGTGCCAGCAGCCAAGTGCTACTAGCGGGGGGCAATGAGCAGTTCTTC. Translated: CASSQVLLAGGNEQFF.

The sample holds many counts of this clonotype. The genes are TRBV5-1 and TRBJ2-3, with 12 bases that match TRBD2. Germline CDR1 is SGHRS and CDR2 is YFSETQ. CDR3 length equals 17 residues. V lost 3 bases and J lost 0; bases outside the gene matches: 5. The CDR3 nucleotides are TGCGCCAGCAGCTCTGGGACTAGCGGGCCTAGCACAGATACGCAGTATTTT. This codes for CASSSGTSGPSTDTQYF.

The chain links TRBV12-3 or TRBV12-4 to TRBJ2-4; no reliable D call. Trimming took 6 bases from V and 0 from J, leaving 15 bases between them. The CDR3 has 16 residues. In DNA form, the CDR3 reads TGTGCCAGCAGACCTCGGCCCCCGGCAGCCAAAAACATTCAGTACTTC. Its translation: CASRPRPPAAKNIQYF.

This clonotype was counted only a few times. The V gene is TRBV20-1, the J gene TRBJ1-1; a possible D gene is TRBD1 (5 bases). The CDR3 extends over 13 amino acids. The V and J ends lost 6 bases and 3 bases respectively, with 14 bases between them. CDR1 is DFQATT and CDR2 is SNEGSKA in the germline V gene (reference sequence). The CDR3 here is CSARAGIYTEAFF. DNA of the CDR3: TGCAGTGCCAGGGCGGGAATTTACACTGAAGCTTTCTTT.

The chain is built from TRBV18 and TRBJ2-1, with D perhaps given as TRBD1 or TRBD2 (6 bases each). The germline V gene has CDR1 KGHSH and CDR2 LQKENI. The CDR3 is 15 residues long. Trimming pared 3 bases from V and 8 bases from J, leaving 17 bases between. In DNA, the CDR3 is TGTGCCAGCTCACCCTCAGGGGCCCGGAGGGATGAGCAGTTCTTC. Residues: CASSPSGARRDEQFF.

The V and J genes are TRBV29-1 and TRBJ1-1; tentatively, D is TRBD1 (5 bases). This CDR3 region has 12 residues. The germline V gene has CDR1 SQVTM and CDR2 ANQGSEA. The V gene lost 5 bases and the J gene lost 4 bases, with 11 bases spanning the gap. The CDR3: CSVYNGGTEAFF. In nucleotides, the CDR3 is TGCAGCGTTTACAATGGGGGCACTGAAGCTTTCTTT. Variable domain in full (rest from reference TRBV29-1 and TRBJ1-1): SAVISQKPSRDICQRGTSLTIQCQVDSQVTMMFWYRQQPGQSLTLIATANQGSEATYESGFVIDKFPISRPNLTFSTLTVSNMSPEDSSIYLCSVYNGGTEAFFGQGTRLTVV.